This entry lists 25 T cell receptor beta chains sequenced from one sample in a study of T cell responses to AZD1222 COVID-19 vaccine. Assay used: immunoSEQ multiplex PCR; TCRdb lists only in-frame clones, some missing. The table lists some 91,000 clones, approximately 91% of them singletons, with 2.4% in the top ten. This material consisted of peripheral blood, taken on day 0 of AZD1222 vaccination. The receptors shown here come from an adult in good health.

The chain employs TRBV20-1 and TRBJ1-2, with D perhaps TRBD1 (5 bases). There are 13 residues in the CDR3. Germline values: CDR1 DFQATT, CDR2 SNEGSKA (reference sequence). V was clipped by 3 bases and J by 6 bases, with 14 bases between them. CDR3 region: CSASIPQGDGYTF. The CDR3 DNA reads TGCAGTGCTAGTATCCCCCAAGGGGATGGCTACACCTTC.

The chain links TRBV27 to TRBJ2-7; D unresolved. The CDR3 contains 12 residues. In germline, CDR1 is MNHEY, CDR2 SMNVEV (reference sequence). Deletions cut 9 bases from V and 7 bases from J, with 16 bases between. The CDR3 DNA reads TGTGCCAGTCGAACTCTGACGGATGAGCAGTACTTC. It specifies CASRTLTDEQYF.

This chain joins TRBV6-5 and TRBJ1-5; D possibly corresponds to TRBD1 (5 bases). The CDR3 is made up of 13 amino acids. Germline V lookup: CDR1 MNHEY, CDR2 SVGAGI. V gave up 9 bases and J gave up 3 bases, with 12 bases separating them. DNA for the CDR3: TGTGCCAGTCAGGGTCGGATCAATCAGCCCCAGCATTTT. Amino acids: CASQGRINQPQHF.

The rearrangement joins TRBV9 to TRBJ2-7, with 11 nucleotides matching TRBD2. Germline V lookup: CDR1 SGDLS, CDR2 YYNGEE. CDR3 size: 15 residues. J was trimmed by 1 base and V by 4 bases; bases with no gene match: 4. CDR3: CASSRSSGRSYEQYF. CDR3 DNA sequence: TGTGCCAGCAGCAGATCTAGCGGGAGGTCCTACGAGCAGTACTTC.

This clone was counted once. This chain uses TRBV5-1 with TRBJ2-1; 8 bases are a match to TRBD2. Germline loops: CDR1 SGHRS, CDR2 YFSETQ. The CDR3 loop spans 15 amino acids. J lost 12 bases, V lost 0 bases, and 11 bases had no gene match. As DNA, the CDR3 is TGCGCCAGCAGCTTGGCCCTGGGACTAGAGGTGGCGCAGTTCTTC. It yields the protein CASSLALGLEVAQFF.

The genes are TRBV5-1 and TRBJ1-3; D not certain. The CDR3 covers 16 residues. Trimming removed 0 bases from V and 4 bases from J, with 14 bases in between. The germline CDR1 and CDR2 sequences are SGHRS and YFSETQ. CDR3 sequence: CASSLEAQTSGNTIYF. The CDR3, as DNA: TGCGCCAGCAGCTTGGAGGCTCAGACGTCCGGAAACACCATATATTTT.

The gene calls are TRBV30 and TRBJ1-1; D is undetermined. The CDR3 runs to 14 residues. V was clipped by 2 bases and J by 0 bases, with 10 bases between them. From germline, CDR1 is GTSNPN and CDR2 SVGIG (reference sequence). The CDR3 loop reads CAWSSLTLNTEAFF. The CDR3 DNA follows: TGTGCCTGGAGTTCACTGACTTTGAACACTGAAGCTTTCTTT. The whole variable domain, filled in from reference TRBV30 and TRBJ1-1, reads SQTIHQWPATLVQPVGSPLSLECTVEGTSNPNLYWYRQAAGRGLQLLFYSVGIGQISSEVPQNLSASRPQDRQFILSSKKLLLSDSGFYLCAWSSLTLNTEAFFGQGTRLTVV.

This chain's CDR3 is CASSLDRTRAWDGYTF. The CDR3 bases are TGTGCCAGCAGCTTAGACCGGACAAGGGCTTGGGATGGCTACACCTTC. This chain joins TRBV7-2 and TRBJ1-2; possible D gene TRBD1, 5 bases. CDR1 is SGHTA, CDR2 FQGNSA, per germline. This CDR3 has 16 amino acids. Trimming stripped 1 base from V and 6 bases from J, with 18 bases between.

The V call is TRBV7-2, the J call TRBJ2-1; the match to TRBD1 covers 10 bases. With 5 bases clipped from V and 4 bases from J, the junction kept 5 bases outside the gene matches. CDR1 and CDR2 from the germline V gene are SGHTA and FQGNSA. The CDR3 has 15 amino acids. The CDR3 DNA reads TGTGCCAGCAGCCCCGGGACAGGGGTATACAATGAGCAGTTCTTC. This translates into CASSPGTGVYNEQFF. Together with reference TRBV7-2 and TRBJ2-1, the CDR3 gives the full variable domain: GAGVSQSPSNKVTEKGKDVELRCDPISGHTALYWYRQSLGQGLEFLIYFQGNSAPDKSGLPSDRFSAERTGGSVSTLTIQRTQQEDSAVYLCASSPGTGVYNEQFFGPGTRLTVL.

V usage is TRBV19 and J usage is TRBJ1-2; TRBD1 agrees at 10 bases. V was pared by 5 bases and J by 3 bases, with 6 bases of the junction left unmatched. There are 15 residues in the CDR3. Per the germline V gene, CDR1 is LNHDA and CDR2 is SQIVND (reference sequence). The CDR3 here is CASSRGQGGYYGYTF. For the CDR3, the DNA is TGTGCCAGTAGTCGAGGACAGGGGGGCTACTATGGCTACACCTTC.

As for this clone: Because it lacks the conserved phenylalanine or tryptophan at the end, this CDR3 is likely a read error. Because the CDR3's place on the DNA is in doubt, the DNA is left out and the CDR3 is given as listed by TCRdb. V gene TRBV19 combines with J gene TRBJ1-1; the D call in the table, TRBD1, was not verified against the DNA. The CDR3 is 13 residues long, counting both termini. Germline CDR1 is LNHDA and CDR2 is SQIVND (reference sequence). CDR3 amino acids: CASSGQDRVGVFV.

The V and J genes are TRBV5-1 and TRBJ2-2, with D possibly matching TRBD2 (5 bases). The V end was cut by 7 bases, the J end by 5 bases, with 18 bases between. Germline CDR1 is SGHRS and CDR2 is YFSETQ. This CDR3 contains 15 residues. The CDR3 spells CASRAVGGRTGELFF. In nucleotides, the CDR3 is TGCGCCAGCCGTGCCGTTGGAGGACGAACCGGGGAGCTGTTTTTT.

The chain combines TRBV30 with TRBJ1-1; no clear D. This CDR3 comprises 12 residues. Germline lookup yields CDR1 GTSNPN and CDR2 SVGIG (reference sequence). V gave up 2 bases and J gave up 8 bases, with 12 bases separating them. This CDR3 reads CAWSRTGSEAFF. Here the CDR3 DNA reads TGTGCCTGGAGTAGAACCGGCTCCGAAGCTTTCTTT.

The chain recombines TRBV5-6 with TRBJ2-6; tentative D call: TRBD1 (5 bases). Looked up from germline, CDR1 is SGHDT and CDR2 is YYEEEE. Trimming pared 2 bases from V and 1 base from J, leaving 7 bases between. The CDR3 sequence is 15 residues long. Written as DNA, the CDR3 is TGTGCCAGCAGCTTAGGGGTGTCTGGGGCCAACGTCCTGACTTTC. It specifies CASSLGVSGANVLTF.

The gene calls are TRBV2 and TRBJ1-1, with unresolved D. Germline CDR1 is SNHLY and CDR2 is FYNNEI. This CDR3 has 15 amino acids. V was shortened by 0 bases and J by 2 bases, with 10 bases between the two germline ends. CDR3 nucleotide sequence: TGTGCCAGCAGTGAAGCGCTTCGGGGAAACACTGAAGCTTTCTTT. Translated: CASSEALRGNTEAFF.

The chain uses TRBV12-3 or TRBV12-4 and TRBJ1-4; the D gene is possibly TRBD1 (5 bases). The CDR3 is 13 residues long. The germline V and J ends were trimmed by 9 bases and 4 bases, with 12 bases remaining between them. The DNA for the CDR3 is TGTGCCAGTGGGACGGAGTATAATGAAAAACTGTTTTTT. As protein: CASGTEYNEKLFF.

This clone was counted between two and nine times. The chain combines TRBV5-4 with TRBJ2-2; no reliable D call. V lost 4 bases, J lost 3 bases, and 7 bases lay in between. The germline V gene encodes CDR1 SGHNT and CDR2 YYREEE (reference sequence). The CDR3 has 13 residues. This chain's CDR3 is CASSRQYTGELFF. In DNA, the CDR3 is TGTGCCAGCAGCCGGCAGTACACCGGGGAGCTGTTTTTT.

The rearrangement links TRBV7-2 to TRBJ2-4, with D maybe TRBD1 (6 bases). V lost 0 bases and J lost 1, with 19 bases in between. The CDR3 totals 19 residues. Germline V gene data show CDR1 as SGHTA and CDR2 as FQGNSA. The CDR3, as DNA: TGTGCCAGCAGCTTAGCGGTGGCGAATACAGGGAAGGCCAAAAACATTCAGTACTTC. Protein sequence: CASSLAVANTGKAKNIQYF.

The chain combines TRBV9 with TRBJ1-1; D is unclear. V was trimmed by 0 bases and J by 3 bases, leaving 9 bases between them. The CDR3 has 14 residues. The germline V gene has CDR1 SGDLS and CDR2 YYNGEE. The CDR3 DNA follows: TGTGCCAGCAGCGTAGACAGCGACGACACTGAAGCTTTCTTT. This gives the protein CASSVDSDDTEAFF. Full variable domain (remainder filled in from reference TRBV9 and TRBJ1-1): DSGVTQTPKHLITATGQRVTLRCSPRSGDLSVYWYQQSLDQGLQFLIQYYNGEERAKGNILERFSAQQFPDLHSELNLSSLELGDSALYFCASSVDSDDTEAFFGQGTRLTVV.

The chain recombines TRBV5-1 with TRBJ1-2; perhaps TRBD1 as D (6 bases). This CDR3 is built from 14 residues. Looked up from germline, CDR1 is SGHRS and CDR2 is YFSETQ. V shed 0 bases and J shed 4 bases, with 10 bases lying between them. CDR3 DNA sequence: TGCGCCAGCAGCTTGGAGGGGGGAGGCTATGGCTACACCTTC. Its translation is CASSLEGGGYGYTF.

Only one count was recorded for this clone. J is TRBJ1-2 and V is TRBV13; 8 nucleotides line up with TRBD1. The junction had 7 bases not matched to a gene; V was cut back by 8 bases and J by 8 bases. This CDR3 region has 12 residues. Germline assignment: CDR1 PRHDT and CDR2 FYEKMQ (reference sequence). CDR3 residues: CASEQGAGGYTF. Written as DNA, the CDR3 is TGTGCCAGCGAGCAGGGGGCCGGCGGCTACACCTTC.

V usage is TRBV6-5 and J usage is TRBJ1-2, with TRBD1 as a possible D gene (5 bases). Germline CDR1 is MNHEY and CDR2 is SVGAGI. The CDR3 is 13 amino acids. Trimming left V 3 bases short and J 8 bases short, with 13 bases between. For the CDR3, the DNA is TGTGCCAGCAGTTATGGGGGTACGGGCGGCTACACCTTC. This codes for CASSYGGTGGYTF.

The chain couples TRBV19 to TRBJ1-6; a possible D gene is TRBD1 (6 bases). The CDR3 runs 14 residues. CDR1 is LNHDA and CDR2 is SQIVND in the germline V gene (reference sequence). The germline V and J ends were trimmed by 7 bases and 1 base, with 8 bases remaining between them. The CDR3 region is CASKGDSYNSPLHF. The CDR3, as DNA: TGTGCCAGTAAGGGGGATTCCTATAATTCACCCCTCCACTTT.

The V and J genes are TRBV7-2 and TRBJ2-2, with TRBD1 matching 8 bases. The CDR3 runs 16 residues. J was trimmed by 1 base and V by 5 bases; bases with no gene match: 6. Germline V gene sequence: CDR1 SGHTA, CDR2 FQGNSA. The CDR3 loop reads CASSLQGQGNTGELFF. The CDR3 DNA sequence: TGTGCCAGCAGCCTACAAGGACAGGGGAACACCGGGGAGCTGTTTTTT.

J is TRBJ2-2 and V is TRBV5-4, with 7 bases aligning to TRBD2. V shed 2 bases and J 0 bases; nucleotides not matched to a gene: 4. The CDR3 totals 16 residues. Germline assignment: CDR1 SGHNT and CDR2 YYREEE (reference sequence). The CDR3, as DNA: TGTGCCAGCAGCTTATGGACTAGACCGAACACCGGGGAGCTGTTTTTT. Its translation is CASSLWTRPNTGELFF.